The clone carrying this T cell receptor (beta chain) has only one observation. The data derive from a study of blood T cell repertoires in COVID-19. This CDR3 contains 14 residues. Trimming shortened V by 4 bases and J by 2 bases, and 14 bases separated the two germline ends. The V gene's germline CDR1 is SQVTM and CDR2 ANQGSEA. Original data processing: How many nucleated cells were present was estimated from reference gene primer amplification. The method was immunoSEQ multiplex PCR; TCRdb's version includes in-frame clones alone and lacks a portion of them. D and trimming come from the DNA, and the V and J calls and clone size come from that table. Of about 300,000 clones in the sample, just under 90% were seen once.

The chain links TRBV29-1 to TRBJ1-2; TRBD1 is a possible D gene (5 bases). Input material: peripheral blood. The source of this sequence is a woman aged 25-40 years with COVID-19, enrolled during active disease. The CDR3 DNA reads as TGCAGCGTTGGAGCGGGGGAAGTAAACTATGGCTACACCTTC. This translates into CSVGAGEVNYGYTF.